This T cell receptor beta chain came from a study of T cells after yellow fever vaccination. Study-wide results and limits: Repertoires obtained by FACS sorting could include abundant clonotypes that entered as contaminants from the bulk population. Across the CD4 and CD8 compartments, a small share of clonotypes was present in both.

This clonotype has at least ten counts. Its antigen is not known. TCRdb processed the 5' RACE reads anew with MiXCR; each CDR3 protein has one entry. Seen here are hundreds of thousands of distinct CDR3 sequences, roughly 12% observed once, and the top ten hold 15%. Trimming removed 4 bases from V and 5 bases from J, with 9 bases in between. The length of the CDR3 is 13 residues. The germline V gene has CDR1 MNHEY and CDR2 SVGAGI. The sequence was collected from a man aged 30 to 45 who received the YFV17D yellow fever vaccine. The sample consisted of PBMCs, taken on the day of the yellow fever booster vaccination. This sequence joins TRBV6-5 and TRBJ2-1; possible D gene TRBD1, 7 bases. CDR3 loop: CASSFRGDNEQFF. DNA of the CDR3: TGTGCCAGCAGTTTCAGGGGGGACAATGAGCAGTTCTTC.